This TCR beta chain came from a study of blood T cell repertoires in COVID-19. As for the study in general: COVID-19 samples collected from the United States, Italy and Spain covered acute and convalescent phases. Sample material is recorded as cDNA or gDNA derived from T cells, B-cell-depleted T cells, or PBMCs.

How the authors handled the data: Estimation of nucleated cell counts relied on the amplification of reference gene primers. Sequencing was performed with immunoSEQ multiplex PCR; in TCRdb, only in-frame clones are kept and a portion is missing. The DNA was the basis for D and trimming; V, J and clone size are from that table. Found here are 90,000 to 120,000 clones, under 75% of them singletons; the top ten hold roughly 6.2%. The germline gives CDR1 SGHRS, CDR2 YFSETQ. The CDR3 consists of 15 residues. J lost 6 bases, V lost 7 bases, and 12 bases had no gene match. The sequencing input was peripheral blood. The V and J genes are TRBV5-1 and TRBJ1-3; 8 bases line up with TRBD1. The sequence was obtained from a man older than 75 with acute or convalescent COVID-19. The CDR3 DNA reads TGCGCCAGCCGAGGACAGGGAATTCTTGAAAACACCATATATTTT. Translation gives CASRGQGILENTIYF. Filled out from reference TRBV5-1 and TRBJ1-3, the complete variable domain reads KAGVTQTPRYLIKTRGQQVTLSCSPISGHRSVSWYQQTPGQGLQFLFEYFSETQRNKGNFPGRFSGRQFSNSRSEMNVSTLELGDSALYLCASRGQGILENTIYFGEGSWLTVV.